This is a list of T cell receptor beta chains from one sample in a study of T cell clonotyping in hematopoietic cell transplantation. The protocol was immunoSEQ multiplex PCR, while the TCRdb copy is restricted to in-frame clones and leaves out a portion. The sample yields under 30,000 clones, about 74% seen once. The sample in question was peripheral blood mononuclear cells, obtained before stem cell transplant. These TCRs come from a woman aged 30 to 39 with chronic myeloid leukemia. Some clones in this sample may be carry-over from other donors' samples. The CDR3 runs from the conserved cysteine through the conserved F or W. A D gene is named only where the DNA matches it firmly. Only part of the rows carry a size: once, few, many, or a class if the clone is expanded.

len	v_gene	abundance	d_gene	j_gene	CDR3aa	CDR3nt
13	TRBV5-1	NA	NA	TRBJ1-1	CAIDVVMNTEAFF	TGCGCCATCGACGTAGTTATGAACACCGAAGCTTTCTTT
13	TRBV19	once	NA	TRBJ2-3	CASTVSSTDTQYF	TGTGCCAGTACTGTGTCCTCCACAGATACGCAGTATTTT
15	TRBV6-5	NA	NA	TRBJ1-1	CASSYSSGLWTEAFF	TGTGCCAGCAGTTACTCGAGTGGGTTATGGACTGAAGCTTTCTTT
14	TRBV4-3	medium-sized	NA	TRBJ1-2	CASSQTDRSGGYTF	TGCGCCAGCAGCCAAACCGACAGGTCAGGAGGCTACACCTTC
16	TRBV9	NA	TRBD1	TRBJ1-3	CASSARDRASGNTIYF	TGTGCCAGCAGCGCTCGGGACAGGGCGTCTGGAAACACCATATATTTT
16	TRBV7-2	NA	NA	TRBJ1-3	CASSFRDTGSGNTIYF	TGTGCCAGCAGCTTCCGGGACACCGGCTCTGGAAACACCATATATTTT
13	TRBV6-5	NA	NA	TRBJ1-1	CASIKEGNTEAFF	TGTGCCAGCATCAAAGAAGGGAACACTGAAGCTTTCTTT
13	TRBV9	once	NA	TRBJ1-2	CASSDGQNYGYTF	TGTGCCAGCAGCGACGGACAGAACTATGGCTACACCTTC
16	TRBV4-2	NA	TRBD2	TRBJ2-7	CASSQAGTTLSYEQYF	TGTGCCAGCAGCCAAGCCGGGACTACCCTCTCCTACGAGCAGTACTTC
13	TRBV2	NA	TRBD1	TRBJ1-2	CASKRTGVYGYTF	TGTGCCAGCAAGAGGACAGGGGTCTATGGCTACACCTTC
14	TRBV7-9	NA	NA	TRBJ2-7	CASSPFDGTGEQYF	TGTGCCAGCAGCCCGTTTGACGGGACCGGAGAGCAGTACTTC
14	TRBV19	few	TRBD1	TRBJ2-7	CASSIHDRAYEQYF	TGTGCCAGTAGTATTCACGACAGGGCCTACGAGCAGTACTTC
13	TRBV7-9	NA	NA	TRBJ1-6	CASSWTVNSPLHF	TGTGCCAGCAGCTGGACAGTTAATTCACCCCTCCACTTT
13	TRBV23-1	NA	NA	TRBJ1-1	CAEGPTMNTEAFF	TGCGCCGAGGGCCCCACCATGAACACTGAAGCTTTCTTT
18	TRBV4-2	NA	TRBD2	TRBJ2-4	CASSQDTLAGGFKNIQYF	TGTGCCAGCAGCCAAGACACACTAGCGGGGGGTTTCAAAAACATTCAGTACTTC
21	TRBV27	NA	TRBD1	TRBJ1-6	CALSPPPGGRVFPQCNSPLHF	TGTGCCCTCAGCCCCCCTCCAGGGGGACGCGTTTTTCCACAGTGCAATTCACCCCTCCACTTT
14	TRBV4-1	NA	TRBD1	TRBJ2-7	CASSQGQGTYEQYF	TGCGCCAGCAGCCAGGGACAGGGTACCTACGAGCAGTACTTC
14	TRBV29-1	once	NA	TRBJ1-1	CSVSSSGSATEAFF	TGCAGCGTGTCTAGTTCCGGCTCCGCCACTGAAGCTTTCTTT
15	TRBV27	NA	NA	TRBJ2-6	CASSFRGTGANVLTF	TGTGCCAGCAGTTTCAGGGGAACTGGGGCCAACGTCCTGACTTTC
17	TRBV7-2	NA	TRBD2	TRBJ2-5	CASSLESSGGRRETQYF	TGTGCCAGCAGCTTAGAATCTAGCGGGGGGCGGCGGGAGACCCAGTACTTC